These T cell receptor beta chains were read from a single sample in a study of shared clonotypes between healthy human individuals. The method was immunoSEQ multiplex PCR; TCRdb's version includes in-frame clones alone and lacks a portion of them. The top ten clones hold roughly 1.1% of a sample with 2 million or so clones, about 95% of them seen once. Sequenced sample: naive CD8+ T cells sorted from blood. The source is a man younger than 30 in good health. CDR3s include the opening cysteine and the closing phenylalanine or tryptophan. The order of the fields is clone size, J gene, V gene, D gene, CDR3 DNA, CDR3 protein. The D gene is left open where the match is weak. Some rows have no size entry. The others give once, few or many, or a class for an expanded clone.

.	TRBJ2-3	TRBV12-5	TRBD2	TGTGCTAGTGGTTTGGTGCCGGGACTAGCGGCGGCAGATACGCAGTATTTT	CASGLVPGLAAADTQYF
.	TRBJ2-1	TRBV7-8	.	TGTGCCAGCAGCTTGGTTGGTGGCGGGGCCATGGGGTCCTACAATGAGCAGTTCTTC	CASSLVGGGAMGSYNEQFF
.	TRBJ2-2	TRBV5-1	.	TGCGCCAGCAGCTTTACACGGGCGGGCGCCGGGGAGCTGTTTTTT	CASSFTRAGAGELFF
.	TRBJ2-1	TRBV5-1	.	TGCGCCAGCAGCCCCCCCCCGGACCCAATTTCCTACAATGAGCAGTTCTTC	CASSPPPDPISYNEQFF
.	TRBJ2-3	TRBV9	TRBD1	TGTGCCAGCAGCCCAGGGGGTAGCACAGATACGCAGTATTTT	CASSPGGSTDTQYF
.	TRBJ1-2	TRBV7-9	.	TGTGCCAGCAGCGAAGACGCAGGGGTTGGCTATGGCTACACCTTC	CASSEDAGVGYGYTF
once	TRBJ2-7	TRBV5-1	TRBD2	TGCGCCAGCAGCTTGGCCACAGCGAGGGGTAGCGGGGACTACGAGCAGTACTTC	CASSLATARGSGDYEQYF
.	TRBJ2-5	TRBV27	.	TGTGCCAGCAGTTTATCGAGCCCGTCGGAGACCCAGTACTTC	CASSLSSPSETQYF
.	TRBJ1-2	TRBV27	.	TGTGCCAGCAGTTTAGACGGAATCTATGGCTACACCTTC	CASSLDGIYGYTF
once	TRBJ2-3	TRBV5-4	.	TGTGCCAGCAGCACCGGACAGACAATTAGCACAGATACGCAGTATTTT	CASSTGQTISTDTQYF
.	TRBJ1-1	TRBV7-3	.	TGTGCCAGCAGCAGAGGGACAACGGGCGATGAAGCTTTCTTT	CASSRGTTGDEAFF
.	TRBJ1-2	TRBV18	TRBD1	TGTGCCAGCTCACCAGACCACACAGGGGACTATGGCTACACCTTC	CASSPDHTGDYGYTF
once	TRBJ1-5	TRBV19	.	TGTGCCAGTCCTTACACAAGCAATCAGCCCCAGCATTTT	CASPYTSNQPQHF
.	TRBJ2-7	TRBV2	TRBD1	TGTGCCAGCATAGACAGGGCCTACGAGCAGTACTTC	CASIDRAYEQYF
.	TRBJ2-7	TRBV6-1	.	TGTGCCAGCAGTGAGTTGGGATACGAGCAGTACTTC	CASSELGYEQYF
.	TRBJ2-7	TRBV6-5	.	TGTGCCAGCAGTTATCGTACAGGGAGATACGAGCAGTACTTC	CASSYRTGRYEQYF
.	TRBJ1-5	TRBV15	.	TGTGCCACCAGCAGTTATGGGGAGAGCAATCAGCCCCAGCATTTT	CATSSYGESNQPQHF
.	TRBJ2-7	TRBV13	.	TGTGCCAGCAGTACCCAGGGGCACTCCTACGAGCAGTACTTC	CASSTQGHSYEQYF
.	TRBJ2-1	TRBV11-2	.	TGTGCCAGCAGCTTACGCCGAGGAGCAGGGATTGAGCAGTTCTTC	CASSLRRGAGIEQFF
.	TRBJ2-2	TRBV19	.	TGTGCCAGTAGTTCGTGGGCGGGGGCCGACACCGGGGAGCTGTTTTTT	CASSSWAGADTGELFF
.	TRBJ2-1	TRBV27	.	TGTGCCAGCAGTTTAGGTAGGGCAAATGAGCAGTTCTTC	CASSLGRANEQFF
.	TRBJ1-1	TRBV30	.	TGTGCCTGGTTAGTAACCCAGGGCACTGAAGCTTTCTTT	CAWLVTQGTEAFF
.	TRBJ2-2	TRBV27	.	TGTGCCAGCAGTTTTATTGGGAACACCGGGGAGCTGTTTTTT	CASSFIGNTGELFF
.	TRBJ2-1	TRBV13	TRBD2	TGTGCCAGCAGCTCGTCCGGGACTAGCGGTTACAATGAGCAGTTCTTC	CASSSSGTSGYNEQFF
.	TRBJ2-3	TRBV25-1	.	TGTGCCAGCAGTGAAGGGGCCGGCACAGATACGCAGTATTTT	CASSEGAGTDTQYF
.	TRBJ2-5	TRBV7-9	TRBD1	TGTGCCAGCAGCCCTTGGACAGGGGGCAAAGAGACCCAGTACTTC	CASSPWTGGKETQYF
.	TRBJ2-7	TRBV27	.	TGTGCCAGCAGCAATACTTACGGATACGAGCAGTACTTC	CASSNTYGYEQYF
.	TRBJ2-1	TRBV11-2	TRBD2	TGTGCCAGCAGCCAAGGGACTAGCGGGCTTCTCCATTCCTACAATGAGCAGTTCTTC	CASSQGTSGLLHSYNEQFF
.	TRBJ2-5	TRBV5-4	.	TGTGCCAGCAGCCCCGAAGCAGGAGAGACCCAGTACTTC	CASSPEAGETQYF
.	TRBJ2-5	TRBV14	.	TGTGCCAGCAGCCAAGAGGACCGGGAAGAGACCCAGTACTTC	CASSQEDREETQYF
.	TRBJ1-1	TRBV6-5	.	TGTGCCAGCGCCGATGCTTTTTCGACTGAAGCTTTCTTT	CASADAFSTEAFF
.	TRBJ1-1	TRBV4-3	.	TGCGCCAGCAGCCAAGATCCCCCCTCCTTGACAGGAACTGAAGCTTTCTTT	CASSQDPPSLTGTEAFF
.	TRBJ1-5	TRBV2	.	TGTGCCAGCAGTGAAAATGAAAAAGGGCAGCCCCAGCATTTT	CASSENEKGQPQHF
few	TRBJ1-6	TRBV6-5	.	TGTGCCAGCAGTTTGGGACCGGGAGGTTCACCCCTCCACTTT	CASSLGPGGSPLHF
.	TRBJ2-3	TRBV25-1	.	TGTGCCAGCAGTGAAATCGGAACAGATACGCAGTATTTT	CASSEIGTDTQYF
.	TRBJ2-2	TRBV10-3	TRBD1	TGTGCCATCAGTGCGGACAGGGGGAACACCGGGGAGCTGTTTTTT	CAISADRGNTGELFF
.	TRBJ2-7	TRBV4-1	.	TGCGCCAGCAGCCAAGTAGCTGGGGCGCTTTACTCCTACGAGCAGTACTTC	CASSQVAGALYSYEQYF